This entry is about one T cell receptor beta chain. Its antigen is as yet unknown. With 60 Vbeta and 13 Jbeta primers, the PCR was carried out. Sequencing used immunoSEQ multiplex PCR; TCRdb keeps in-frame clones, though not all of them. The listing records 150,000 or so clones. V was trimmed by 5 bases and J by 7 bases, leaving 15 bases between them. Germline V lookup: CDR1 MDHEN, CDR2 SYDVKM. The CDR3 covers 14 residues. This sample is part of a study of cytomegalovirus exposure and HLA in healthy donors. Findings and limits, study-wide: Follow-up analysis later connected one missense variant in DCLRE1C with trimming of TCR beta V- and J-genes. TCR beta sequences reportedly predicted the HLA-A and HLA-B alleles of most subjects accurately. The dataset shows that most TCR sequences were rare, while some public TCRs occurred in many donors.

This chain connects TRBV28 to TRBJ2-1; D gene ambiguous. The sequence was collected from a middle-aged woman in good health and CMV-seropositive. Sequenced material: PBMCs. CDR3 coding DNA: TGTGCCAGCAGTCCACCCGGGTCGAAAAATGAGCAGTTCTTC. Its translation is CASSPPGSKNEQFF.